This TCR beta chain derives from a study of T cell responses to AZD1222 COVID-19 vaccine. Points from the study as a whole: With two AZD1222 doses given, Spike-specific TCR breadth and depth both rose. Clonal diversity may have been underestimated in mostly white British donors.

This CDR3 spans 13 amino acids. Trimming removed 8 bases at V and 8 bases at J, with 18 bases between. The germline V gene has CDR1 MDHEN and CDR2 SYDVKM. Worth noting for this clone: The antigen is unknown.

Measured with immunoSEQ multiplex PCR; TCRdb has only the in-frame clones, and not every one. The sample holds 210,000 or so clones, around 94% seen once. The chain combines TRBV28 with TRBJ1-2, with a tentative D call TRBD1 (6 bases). This specimen was peripheral blood, taken 28 days after the second dose of the MenACWY control vaccine. This sequence was found in an adult who received the MenACWY meningococcal vaccine as a control. As DNA, the CDR3 is TGTGCCAGCTGCAGGGGACCCTTACCGGGCTACACCTTC. Encoded protein: CASCRGPLPGYTF.